Listed here is a single T cell receptor beta chain. This clonotype came up a few times. The antigen this receptor binds is unknown. Germline is not matched at one junction end, which may reflect a read error. This entry is derived from a study of blood T cells in healthy people across ages (dated by TCRdb to the mid-2010s). Study-wide context: Template switching captured roughly one uniquely barcoded TCR beta cDNA molecule per two T cells in model experiments. Using deep sequencing normalized with unique cDNA molecular identifiers, the study measured how TCR beta repertoire diversity changes with age. The donors were divided into four age groups: young (average around 16 years), middle-aged (approximately 39), aged (around 59) and long-lived (around 87). Donors of different ages were randomly distributed across sequencing lanes to avoid experimental bias. Two additional independent replicas of 1 million unique cDNA reads from the same blood draw were analyzed for two donors (one aged 18 to 29 and one aged 80 or older). What the study reported, not specific to this receptor: The percentage of naive T cells measured by flow cytometry correlated strongly with observed TCR beta diversity. Because profiling used bulk unsorted PBMCs, naive and antigen-experienced compartments could not be compared conclusively. The long-lived group showed more naive CD4+ T cells, fewer expanded clones and increased TCR diversity than the aged group, suggesting age selection. As age increased, observed TCR beta diversity per million T cells dropped in a roughly linear way, and a significant reduction was already evident by age 40. Donor CMV infection status was unknown, potentially confounding age-related changes in expanded clonotypes. Estimates of total diversity from one million sequenced T cells were regarded as lower bounds and underestimates.

The library was produced with 5' RACE. The sequencer listed for this sample is Illumina HiSeq 2500. A second PCR of about 6 to 11 cycles was performed with a sample-barcoded 5' primer and a J-beta primer mix. A template-switch 5' adaptor carrying 12 random nucleotides introduced a unique molecular identifier onto each TCR beta cDNA molecule. At least 3 million CDR3-containing paired-end reads were obtained from each sample. First-strand cDNA synthesis was performed from all RNA using the Mint cDNA synthesis kit, with priming by a TRBC-specific oligonucleotide. Following uracil-DNA glycosylase treatment, all cDNA underwent a first 18-cycle PCR with the universal primers M1SS and BC2_uni_R. Regarding the original processing steps: Each sample was normalized by randomly selecting 1 million high-quality reads, each carrying a distinct molecular identifier. Reads sharing molecular identifiers were discarded rather than binned into consensus sequences. CDR3 identification, clonotype clustering and error correction used MiTCR with a Q25 quality threshold and the strictest error-elimination algorithm. A nonparametric unseen species model using Euler transformation provided a lower-bound estimate of total TCR beta diversity. TCRdb reworked the public reads: Q25 trimming with fastp, MiXCR clone assembly, productive beta chains retained. Here each entry gathers all rows of one CDR3 protein and keeps the most common genes and DNA. The V and J calls shown here were made by TCRdb, not taken from the authors' results. This sample has roughly 1.7 million distinct CDR3 sequences in its table, and 30% to 40% of those were observed once. The top ten clonotypes cover about 11% of the sample.

Donors were a few dozen systemically healthy Caucasian individuals from Russia aged 6 to 90 years. Each donor gave about 11 milliliters of peripheral blood, drawn into EDTA-treated Vacutainer tubes. PBMCs were isolated by Ficoll-Paque density-gradient centrifugation, with at least 6 million obtained per sample. Total RNA, at least 5.5 micrograms per sample, was extracted from PBMCs with Trizol reagent. Naive CD45RAhigh/CD27high T cell percentages were measured by flow cytometry on a PBMC aliquot from every donor. Including cysteine and phenylalanine, the CDR3 has 15 amino acids. CDR3 DNA is the only sequence kept; it has 45 bases, read in frame from the first base. From the germline V gene, CDR1 is SNHLY and CDR2 is FYNNEI.

The TCR was taken from a woman in her 30s in good health. The rearranged chain carries TRBV2 and TRBJ2-5; the D call is tentative, TRBD1 or TRBD2, as each matches 5 bases. The J call may be incorrect, as the DNA end agrees better with TRBJ2-7. The material sequenced was blood. The sequenced DNA is TGTGCCAGCAGTGAGGGAGACAGCGGCTCCCACGAGCAGTACTTC. Its protein is CASSEGDSGSHEQYF.